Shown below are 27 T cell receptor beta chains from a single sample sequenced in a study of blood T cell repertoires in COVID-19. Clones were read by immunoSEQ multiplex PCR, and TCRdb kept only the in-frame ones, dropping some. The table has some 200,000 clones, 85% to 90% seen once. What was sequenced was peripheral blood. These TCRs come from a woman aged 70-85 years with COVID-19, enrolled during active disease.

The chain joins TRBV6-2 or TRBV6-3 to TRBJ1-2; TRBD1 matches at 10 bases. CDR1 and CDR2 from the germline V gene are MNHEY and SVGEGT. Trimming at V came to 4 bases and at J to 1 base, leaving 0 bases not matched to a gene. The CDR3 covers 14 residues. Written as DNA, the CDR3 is TGTGCCAGCAGTTGGGACAGGGGTAACTATGGCTACACCTTC. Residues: CASSWDRGNYGYTF.

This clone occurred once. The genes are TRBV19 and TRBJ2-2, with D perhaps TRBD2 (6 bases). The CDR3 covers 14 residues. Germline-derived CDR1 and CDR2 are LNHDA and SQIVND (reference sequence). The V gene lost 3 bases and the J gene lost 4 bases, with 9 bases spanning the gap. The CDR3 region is CASSMREVTGELFF. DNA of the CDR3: TGTGCCAGTAGTATGAGGGAGGTCACCGGGGAGCTGTTTTTT.

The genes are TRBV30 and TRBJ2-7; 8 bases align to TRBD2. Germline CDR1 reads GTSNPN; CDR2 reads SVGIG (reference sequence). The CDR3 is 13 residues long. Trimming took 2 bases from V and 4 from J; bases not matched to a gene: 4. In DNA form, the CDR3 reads TGTGCCTGGAGTCCGGGAGGGCAATACGAGCAGTACTTC. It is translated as CAWSPGGQYEQYF. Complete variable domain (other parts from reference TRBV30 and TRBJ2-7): SQTIHQWPATLVQPVGSPLSLECTVEGTSNPNLYWYRQAAGRGLQLLFYSVGIGQISSEVPQNLSASRPQDRQFILSSKKLLLSDSGFYLCAWSPGGQYEQYFGPGTRLTVT.

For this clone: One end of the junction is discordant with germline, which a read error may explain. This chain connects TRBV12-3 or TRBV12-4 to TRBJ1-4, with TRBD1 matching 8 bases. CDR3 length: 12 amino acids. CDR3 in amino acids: CASSSDGTGHVF. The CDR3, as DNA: TGTGCCAGCAGTTCCGACGGGACAGGCCACGTTTTT.

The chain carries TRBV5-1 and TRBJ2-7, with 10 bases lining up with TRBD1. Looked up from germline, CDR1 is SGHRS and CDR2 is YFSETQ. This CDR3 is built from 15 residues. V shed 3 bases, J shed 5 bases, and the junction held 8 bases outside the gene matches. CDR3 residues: CASSSLTGGVDEQYF. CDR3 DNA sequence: TGCGCCAGCAGCTCCCTGACAGGGGGCGTCGACGAGCAGTACTTC.

DNA of the CDR3: TGTGCCAGTAGTCGGGCTAGCGGGAGGTGGGGCAATGAGCAGTTCTTC. Translating gives CASSRASGRWGNEQFF. V usage is TRBV19 and J usage is TRBJ2-1; 11 nucleotides agree with TRBD2. V lost 5 bases to trimming and J lost 6 bases; unmatched junction nucleotides: 9. Germline CDR1 LNHDA, CDR2 SQIVND (reference sequence). The CDR3 spans 16 residues.

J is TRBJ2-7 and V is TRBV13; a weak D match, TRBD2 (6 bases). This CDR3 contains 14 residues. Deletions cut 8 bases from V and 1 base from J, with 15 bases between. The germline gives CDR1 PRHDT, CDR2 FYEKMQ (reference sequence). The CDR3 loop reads CASARRASSYEQYF. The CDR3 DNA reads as TGTGCCAGCGCAAGGAGGGCAAGTTCCTACGAGCAGTACTTC.

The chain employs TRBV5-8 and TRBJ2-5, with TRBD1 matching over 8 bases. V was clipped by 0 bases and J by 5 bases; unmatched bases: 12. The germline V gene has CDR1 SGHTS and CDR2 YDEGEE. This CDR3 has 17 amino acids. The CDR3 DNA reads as TGTGCCAGCAGCTTGGCCTCTTGGACAGGGACAACGGAGACCCAGTACTTC. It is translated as CASSLASWTGTTETQYF.

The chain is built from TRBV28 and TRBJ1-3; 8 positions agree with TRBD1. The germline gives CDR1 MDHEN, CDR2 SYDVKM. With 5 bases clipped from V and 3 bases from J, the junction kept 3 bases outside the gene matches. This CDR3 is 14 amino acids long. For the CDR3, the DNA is TGTGCCAGCAGTCGACAGGGGTATGGAAACACCATATATTTT. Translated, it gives CASSRQGYGNTIYF.

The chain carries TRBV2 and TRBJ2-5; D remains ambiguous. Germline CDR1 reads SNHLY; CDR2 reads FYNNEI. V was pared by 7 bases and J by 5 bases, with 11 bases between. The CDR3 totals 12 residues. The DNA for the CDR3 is TGTGCCAGCAAATCTTCCGGGGAGACCCAGTACTTC. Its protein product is CASKSSGETQYF. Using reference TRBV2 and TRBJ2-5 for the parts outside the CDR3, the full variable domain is EPEVTQTPSHQVTQMGQEVILRCVPISNHLYFYWYRQILGQKVEFLVSFYNNEISEKSEIFDDQFSVERPDGSNFTLKIRSTKLEDSAMYFCASKSSGETQYFGPGTRLLVL.

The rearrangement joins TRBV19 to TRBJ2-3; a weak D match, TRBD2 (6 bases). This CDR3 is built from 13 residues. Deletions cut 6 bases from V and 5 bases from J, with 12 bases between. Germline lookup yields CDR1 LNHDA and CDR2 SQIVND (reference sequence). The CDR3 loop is CASRGLGGDTQYF. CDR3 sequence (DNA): TGTGCCAGTAGGGGACTGGGGGGAGATACGCAGTATTTT.

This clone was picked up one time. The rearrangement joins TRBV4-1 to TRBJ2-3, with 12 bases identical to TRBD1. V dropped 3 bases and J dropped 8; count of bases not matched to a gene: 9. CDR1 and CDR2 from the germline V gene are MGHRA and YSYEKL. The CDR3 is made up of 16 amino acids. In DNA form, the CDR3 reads TGCGCCAGCAGCCAGTCAGGGGGACAGGGGGCGCGTACGCAGTATTTT. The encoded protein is CASSQSGGQGARTQYF.

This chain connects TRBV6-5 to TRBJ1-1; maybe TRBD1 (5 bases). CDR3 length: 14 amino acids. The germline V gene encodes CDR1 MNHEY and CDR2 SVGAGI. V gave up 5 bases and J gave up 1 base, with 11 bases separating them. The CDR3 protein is CASSTWGGNTEAFF. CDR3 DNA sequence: TGTGCCAGCAGTACCTGGGGGGGGAACACTGAAGCTTTCTTT.

The CDR3 region is CAWSEGGAYGYTF. The CDR3 bases are TGTGCCTGGAGTGAGGGAGGGGCCTATGGCTACACCTTC. The chain is built from TRBV30 and TRBJ1-2, with a weak D call TRBD1 (5 bases). This CDR3 spans 13 amino acids. Germline-derived CDR1 and CDR2 are GTSNPN and SVGIG (reference sequence). The V end lost 1 base, the J end lost 4 bases, and 10 bases lay between the germline ends.

CDR3 protein: CSVDMAGGGTDTQYF. CDR3 bases: TGCAGCGTTGATATGGCGGGAGGGGGCACAGATACGCAGTATTTT. The gene calls are TRBV29-1 and TRBJ2-3, with 9 bases that match TRBD2. After removal of 3 bases from V and 1 base from J, the junction contained 5 bases not matched to a gene. This CDR3 has 15 residues. Germline V gives CDR1 SQVTM, CDR2 ANQGSEA.

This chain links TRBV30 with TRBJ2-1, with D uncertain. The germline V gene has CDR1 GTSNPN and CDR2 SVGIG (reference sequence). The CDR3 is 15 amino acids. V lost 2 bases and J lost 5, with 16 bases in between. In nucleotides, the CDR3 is TGTGCCTGGAGTTTCACGGTGTTCCCCGACAATGAGCAGTTCTTC. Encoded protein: CAWSFTVFPDNEQFF.

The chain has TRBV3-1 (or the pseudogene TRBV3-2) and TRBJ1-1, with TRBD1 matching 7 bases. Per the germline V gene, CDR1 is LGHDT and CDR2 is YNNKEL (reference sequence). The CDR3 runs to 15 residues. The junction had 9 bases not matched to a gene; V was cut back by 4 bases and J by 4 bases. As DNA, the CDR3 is TGTGCCAGCAGCCCGTTCACAGGGGTTGGCACTGAAGCTTTCTTT. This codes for CASSPFTGVGTEAFF.

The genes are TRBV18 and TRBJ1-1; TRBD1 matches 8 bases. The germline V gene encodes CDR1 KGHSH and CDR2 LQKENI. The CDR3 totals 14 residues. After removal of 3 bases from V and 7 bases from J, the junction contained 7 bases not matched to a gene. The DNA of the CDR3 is TGTGCCAGCTCACCGGACAGGGTGAGTGGTGAAGCTTTCTTT. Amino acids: CASSPDRVSGEAFF.

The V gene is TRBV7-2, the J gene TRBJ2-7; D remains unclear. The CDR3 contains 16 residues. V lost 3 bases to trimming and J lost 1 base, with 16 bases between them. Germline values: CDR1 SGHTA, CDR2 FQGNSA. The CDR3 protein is CASSFKTGSFSYEQYF. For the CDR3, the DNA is TGTGCCAGCAGCTTTAAAACCGGGTCATTTTCCTACGAGCAGTACTTC.

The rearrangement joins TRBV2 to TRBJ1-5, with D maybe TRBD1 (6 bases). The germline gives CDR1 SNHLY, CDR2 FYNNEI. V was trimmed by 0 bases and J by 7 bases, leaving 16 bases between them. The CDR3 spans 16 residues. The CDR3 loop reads CASSEALGGAVQPQHF. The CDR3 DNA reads TGTGCCAGCAGTGAAGCGCTTGGGGGGGCAGTCCAGCCCCAGCATTTT.

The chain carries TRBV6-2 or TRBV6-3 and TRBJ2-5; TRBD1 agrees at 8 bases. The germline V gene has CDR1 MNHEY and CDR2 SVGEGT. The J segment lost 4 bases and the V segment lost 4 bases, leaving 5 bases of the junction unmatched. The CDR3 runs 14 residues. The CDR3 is CASSSWTGTETQYF. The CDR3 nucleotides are TGTGCCAGCAGTTCCTGGACAGGGACAGAGACCCAGTACTTC.

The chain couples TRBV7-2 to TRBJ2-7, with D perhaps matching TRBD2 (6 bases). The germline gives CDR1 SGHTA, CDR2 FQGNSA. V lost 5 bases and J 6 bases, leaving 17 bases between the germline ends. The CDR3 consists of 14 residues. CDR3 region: CASSLGGLVLEQYF. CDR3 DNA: TGTGCCAGCAGCCTTGGGGGACTGGTCCTCGAGCAGTACTTC.

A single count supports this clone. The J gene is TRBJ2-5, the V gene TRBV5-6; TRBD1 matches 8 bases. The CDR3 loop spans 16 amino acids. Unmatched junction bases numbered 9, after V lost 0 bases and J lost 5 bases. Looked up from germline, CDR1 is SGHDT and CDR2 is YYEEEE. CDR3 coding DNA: TGTGCCAGCAGCTTGGGTTTACAGGGGGTTTACGAGACCCAGTACTTC. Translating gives CASSLGLQGVYETQYF.

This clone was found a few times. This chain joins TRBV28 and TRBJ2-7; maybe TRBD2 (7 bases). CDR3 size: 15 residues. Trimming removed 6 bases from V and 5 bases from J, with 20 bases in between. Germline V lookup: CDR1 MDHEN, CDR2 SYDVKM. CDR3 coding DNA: TGTGCCAGCAGGGGAGGGGGTGAAGGGGCCAACGAGCAGTACTTC. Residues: CASRGGGEGANEQYF.

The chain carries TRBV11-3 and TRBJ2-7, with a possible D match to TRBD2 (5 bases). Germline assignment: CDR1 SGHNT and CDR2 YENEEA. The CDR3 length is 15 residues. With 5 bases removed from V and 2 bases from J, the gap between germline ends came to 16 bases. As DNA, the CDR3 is TGTGCCAGCAGCAGATACCGGGATGTTACCTACGAGCAGTACTTC. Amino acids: CASSRYRDVTYEQYF.

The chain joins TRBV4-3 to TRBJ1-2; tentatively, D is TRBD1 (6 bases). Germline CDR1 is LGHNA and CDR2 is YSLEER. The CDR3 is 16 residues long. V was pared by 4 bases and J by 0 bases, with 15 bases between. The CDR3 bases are TGCGCCAGCAGCCGGATGACAGGAGAAACTAACTATGGCTACACCTTC. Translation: CASSRMTGETNYGYTF.

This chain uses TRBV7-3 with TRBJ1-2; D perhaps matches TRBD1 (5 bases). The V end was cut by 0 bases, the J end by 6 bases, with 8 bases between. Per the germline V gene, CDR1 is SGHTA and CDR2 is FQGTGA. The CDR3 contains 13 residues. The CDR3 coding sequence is TGTGCCAGCAGCTTAACCAGGGAACATGGCTACACCTTC. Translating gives CASSLTREHGYTF.